The present entry profiles one TCR beta chain with its context. Its antigen is undetermined. This specimen belongs to a study of cytomegalovirus exposure and HLA in healthy donors. The study, taken as a whole, reports: A later analysis found first-cohort TCR clusters tended to co-occur in the 120 validation repertoires. The classifier reportedly diagnosed cytomegalovirus status with high sensitivity and specificity. Across donors, most TCRs were seen rarely, yet some public ones were widespread.

Assay used: immunoSEQ multiplex PCR; TCRdb lists only in-frame clones, some missing. Seen here are roughly 65,000 clones, roughly 94% observed once, and the top ten hold 4% to 5.5%. Germline V gene data show CDR1 as LGHNA and CDR2 as YSLEER. The V gene lost 1 base and the J gene lost 6 bases, with 7 bases spanning the gap. The CDR3 has 12 amino acids. This sequence originates from a man aged 18 to 35 in good health and CMV-seropositive. The source material was PBMCs. V gene TRBV4-3 combines with J gene TRBJ2-7, with D perhaps TRBD1 (6 bases). As DNA, the CDR3 is TGCGCCAGCAGCCAAGCCAGGGGCGAGCAGTACTTC. This gives the protein CASSQARGEQYF.